This entry lists 13 T cell receptor beta chains sequenced from one sample in a study of control samples from healthy donors and cancer patients. Clones were read by immunoSEQ multiplex PCR, and TCRdb kept only the in-frame ones, dropping some. This sample yields over 30,000 clones, of which about 86% are seen a single time; roughly 1.6% belongs to the top ten. Sequencing was carried out using PBMCs. All receptors derive from a woman in her thirties or forties with lung cancer.

The CDR3: CASSYSRSTRGYTF. The CDR3 nucleotides are TGTGCCAGCAGTTACTCGAGAAGTACGAGGGGCTACACCTTC. The J gene is TRBJ1-2, the V gene TRBV6-5, with no clear D. Trimming took 0 bases from V and 8 from J, leaving 13 bases between them. CDR1 and CDR2 (germline): MNHEY, SVGAGI. This CDR3 has 14 residues.

The chain combines TRBV5-1 with TRBJ2-7; D may be TRBD1 or TRBD2 (5 bases each). This CDR3 comprises 14 residues. CDR1 is SGHRS, CDR2 YFSETQ, per germline. Trimming took 4 bases from V and 2 from J, leaving 13 bases between them. Here the CDR3 DNA reads TGCGCCAGCAGCCCACCGGGACCGACCTACGAGCAGTACTTC. This translates into CASSPPGPTYEQYF.

There are a few counts of this clone. The rearrangement joins TRBV3-1 (or the pseudogene TRBV3-2) to TRBJ1-2; 8 bases are shared with TRBD1. The CDR3 has 16 residues. V shed 0 bases, J shed 8 bases, and the junction held 11 bases outside the gene matches. The germline V gene encodes CDR1 LGHDT and CDR2 YNNKEL (reference sequence). CDR3 DNA: TGTGCCAGCAGCCAAGATATGGGGACAGGACATTTGGGCTACACCTTC. Amino acids: CASSQDMGTGHLGYTF.

This chain links TRBV20-1 with TRBJ1-1; 7 positions match TRBD1. Trimming took 3 bases from V and 1 from J; bases not matched to a gene: 5. The CDR3 totals 14 residues. Germline CDR1 reads DFQATT; CDR2 reads SNEGSKA (reference sequence). The CDR3 DNA sequence: TGCAGTGCTAGTCCCCCAGGGGGGAACACTGAAGCTTTCTTT. The encoded protein is CSASPPGGNTEAFF.

V usage is TRBV3-1 (or the pseudogene TRBV3-2) and J usage is TRBJ2-7; TRBD1 might be the D (5 bases). Trimming left V 2 bases short and J 4 bases short, with 12 bases between. The CDR3 contains 14 residues. CDR1 and CDR2 from the germline V gene are LGHDT and YNNKEL (reference sequence). The CDR3 reads CASSQFDSFYEQYF. CDR3 DNA sequence: TGTGCCAGCAGCCAATTTGACAGTTTTTACGAGCAGTACTTC.

The chain uses TRBV7-9 and TRBJ1-2; D possibly corresponds to TRBD1 (6 bases). The CDR3 spans 13 residues. V shed 0 bases and J shed 4 bases, with 6 bases lying between them. CDR1 SEHNR and CDR2 FQNEAQ come from the germline V gene (reference sequence). CDR3 in DNA: TGTGCCAGCAGCTTAGCGGACAGCTATGGCTACACCTTC. Its protein is CASSLADSYGYTF.

The chain combines TRBV4-2 with TRBJ2-7; D is perhaps TRBD2 (5 bases). The germline CDR1 and CDR2 sequences are LGHNA and YNFKEQ. This CDR3 has 16 amino acids. V gave up 0 bases and J gave up 5 bases, with 17 bases separating them. The CDR3 loop is CASSQDPSSFLNEQYF. The CDR3 DNA follows: TGTGCCAGCAGCCAAGATCCGTCTAGCTTTTTGAACGAGCAGTACTTC.

The chain links TRBV7-9 to TRBJ1-2; no clear D gene. Germline V gives CDR1 SEHNR, CDR2 FQNEAQ (reference sequence). Trimming stripped 5 bases from V and 2 bases from J, with 9 bases between. The CDR3 totals 13 residues. The CDR3 is CASSPLGNYGYTF. The CDR3 region has the DNA TGTGCCAGCAGCCCACTGGGGAACTATGGCTACACCTTC.

This chain links TRBV5-6 with TRBJ2-6; no definite D call. CDR1 and CDR2 from the germline V gene are SGHDT and YYEEEE. CDR3 length equals 14 residues. V was pared by 4 bases and J by 5 bases, with 10 bases between. CDR3: CASSPGRRANVLTF. CDR3 DNA sequence: TGTGCCAGCAGCCCCGGCAGAAGGGCCAACGTCCTGACTTTC.

The CDR3 bases are TGTGCCAGCAGCCTCTTAGGGGCGGAAAATGAAAAACTGTTTTTT. Its translation: CASSLLGAENEKLFF. This chain connects TRBV7-9 to TRBJ1-4; tentatively, D is TRBD1 (5 bases). Looked up from germline, CDR1 is SEHNR and CDR2 is FQNEAQ (reference sequence). CDR3 length equals 15 residues. Trimming left V 5 bases short and J 5 bases short, with 15 bases between.

The rearrangement uses TRBV13 and TRBJ2-3; 9 nucleotides line up with TRBD2. The CDR3 is made up of 15 amino acids. V lost 5 bases and J lost 2; bases outside the gene matches: 5. CDR1 is PRHDT and CDR2 is FYEKMQ in the germline V gene (reference sequence). The CDR3 DNA reads TGTGCCAGCAGCGCCAGCGGGGGGTCCACAGATACGCAGTATTTT. The encoded protein is CASSASGGSTDTQYF.

The chain recombines TRBV4-3 with TRBJ2-2; tentatively, D is TRBD1 or TRBD2 (5 bases each). Trimming cost V 4 bases and J 2 bases, with 14 bases left between them. CDR3 length: 16 amino acids. CDR1 is LGHNA and CDR2 is YSLEER in the germline V gene. This CDR3 reads CASSLAGSPNTGELFF. CDR3 sequence (DNA): TGCGCCAGCAGCCTCGCAGGGAGCCCAAACACCGGGGAGCTGTTTTTT.

In its sample, this clone was seen once. V usage is TRBV6-5 and J usage is TRBJ2-3, with D possibly being TRBD2 (6 bases). Germline CDR1 reads MNHEY; CDR2 reads SVGAGI. V was clipped by 0 bases and J by 2 bases, with 9 bases between them. There are 15 residues in the CDR3. The CDR3 loop reads CASSYSRGFTDTQYF. DNA of the CDR3: TGTGCCAGCAGTTACTCCCGGGGGTTCACAGATACGCAGTATTTT.